Described below is a single TCR beta chain sequence and its context. The data originate from a study of blood T cell repertoires in COVID-19. Looking at the study overall: From the United States, Italy and Spain came samples of acute and convalescent COVID-19. PBMCs, B-cell-depleted T cells, or T cells were the source of the cDNA or gDNA that made up the material.

As originally analysed: Cell counts per sample came from amplifying reference gene primers. TCRdb keeps only in-frame clones here, not all; method: immunoSEQ multiplex PCR. D and trimming were read from the DNA, whereas the V and J calls and clone size are those reported in that table. The sample has some 140,000 clones, 80% to 85% seen once. In germline, CDR1 is MNHEY, CDR2 SVGAGI. The CDR3 is 13 residues long. With 7 bases removed from V and 4 bases from J, the gap between germline ends came to 12 bases. Across roughly 25 US areas, participants ranged in age from about 18 to 90 years. Sequences were obtained from PBMCs or T cells enriched from blood (not recorded which). The genes are TRBV6-5 and TRBJ2-3, with D perhaps TRBD2 (7 bases). This TCR was sampled from a man in his forties with acute COVID-19. The CDR3, as DNA: TGTGCCAGCACCTTAGGGGGGGCAGATACGCAGTATTTT. This translates into CASTLGGADTQYF.